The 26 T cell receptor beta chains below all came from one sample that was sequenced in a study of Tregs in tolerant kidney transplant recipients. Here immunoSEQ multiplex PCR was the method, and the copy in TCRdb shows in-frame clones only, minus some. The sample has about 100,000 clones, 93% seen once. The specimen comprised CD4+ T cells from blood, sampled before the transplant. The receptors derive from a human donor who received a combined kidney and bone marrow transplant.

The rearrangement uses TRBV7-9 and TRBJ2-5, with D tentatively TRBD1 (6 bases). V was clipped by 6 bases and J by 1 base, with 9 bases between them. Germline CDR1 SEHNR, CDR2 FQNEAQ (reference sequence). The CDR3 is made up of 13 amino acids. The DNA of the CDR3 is TGTGCCAGCAGGAACAGGGTCCAAGAGACCCAGTACTTC. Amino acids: CASRNRVQETQYF.

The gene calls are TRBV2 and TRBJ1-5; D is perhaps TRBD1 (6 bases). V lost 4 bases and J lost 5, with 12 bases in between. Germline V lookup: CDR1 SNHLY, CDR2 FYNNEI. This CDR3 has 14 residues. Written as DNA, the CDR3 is TGTGCCAGCAGTGCGGACAGTCCTGATCAGCCCCAGCATTTT. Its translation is CASSADSPDQPQHF.

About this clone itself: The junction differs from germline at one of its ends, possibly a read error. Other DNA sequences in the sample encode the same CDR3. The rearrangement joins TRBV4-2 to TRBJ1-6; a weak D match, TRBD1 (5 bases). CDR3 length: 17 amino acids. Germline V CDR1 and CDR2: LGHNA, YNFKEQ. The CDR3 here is CASSEQTKGSYNSPLHF. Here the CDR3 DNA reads TGTGCCAGCAGCGAACAGACAAAGGGGTCCTATAATTCCCCCCTCCACTTT.

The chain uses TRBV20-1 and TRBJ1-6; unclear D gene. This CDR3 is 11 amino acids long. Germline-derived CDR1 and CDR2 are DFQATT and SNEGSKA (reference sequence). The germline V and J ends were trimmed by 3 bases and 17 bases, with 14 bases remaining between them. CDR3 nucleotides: TGCAGTGCTAGTCTCCGCGATAGAGTCCACTTT. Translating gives CSASLRDRVHF.

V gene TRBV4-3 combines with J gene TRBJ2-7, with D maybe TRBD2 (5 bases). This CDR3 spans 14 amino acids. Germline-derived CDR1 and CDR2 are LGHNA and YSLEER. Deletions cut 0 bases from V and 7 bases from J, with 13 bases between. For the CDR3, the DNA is TGCGCCAGCAGCCAAGATAGGAGGATGGGGGAGCAGTACTTC. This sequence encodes CASSQDRRMGEQYF.

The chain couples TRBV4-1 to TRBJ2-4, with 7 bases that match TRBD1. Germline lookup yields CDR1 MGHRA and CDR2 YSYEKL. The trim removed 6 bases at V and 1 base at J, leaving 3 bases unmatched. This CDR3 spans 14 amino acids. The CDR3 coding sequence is TGCGCCAGCAGTGGACAGGCCGCCAAAAACATTCAGTACTTC. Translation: CASSGQAAKNIQYF.

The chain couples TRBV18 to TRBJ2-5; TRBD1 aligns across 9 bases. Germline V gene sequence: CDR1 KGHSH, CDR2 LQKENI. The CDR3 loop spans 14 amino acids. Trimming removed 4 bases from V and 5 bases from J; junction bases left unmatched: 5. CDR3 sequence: CASSLTGGEETQYF. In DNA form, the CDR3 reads TGTGCCAGCTCACTTACAGGGGGCGAGGAGACCCAGTACTTC.

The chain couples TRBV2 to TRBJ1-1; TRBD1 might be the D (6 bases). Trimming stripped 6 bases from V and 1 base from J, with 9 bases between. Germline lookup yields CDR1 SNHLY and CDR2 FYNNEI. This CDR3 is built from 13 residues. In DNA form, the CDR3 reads TGTGCCAGCAGCCAGGGGCCGAACACTGAAGCTTTCTTT. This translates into CASSQGPNTEAFF.

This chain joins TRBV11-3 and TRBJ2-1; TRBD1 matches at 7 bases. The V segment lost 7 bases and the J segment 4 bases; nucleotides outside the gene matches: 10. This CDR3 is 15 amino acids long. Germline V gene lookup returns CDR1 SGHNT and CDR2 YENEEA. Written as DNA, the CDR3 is TGTGCCAGCACCCCCGCTGGGACAGAATACAATGAGCAGTTCTTC. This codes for CASTPAGTEYNEQFF.

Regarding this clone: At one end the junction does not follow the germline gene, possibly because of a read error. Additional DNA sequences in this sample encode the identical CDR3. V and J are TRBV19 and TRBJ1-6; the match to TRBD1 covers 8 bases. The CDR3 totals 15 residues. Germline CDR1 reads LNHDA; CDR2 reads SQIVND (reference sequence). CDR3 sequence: CASSMDRVEDSPLHF. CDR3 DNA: TGTGCCAGTAGTATGGACAGGGTTGAGGATTCCCCCCTCCACTTT.

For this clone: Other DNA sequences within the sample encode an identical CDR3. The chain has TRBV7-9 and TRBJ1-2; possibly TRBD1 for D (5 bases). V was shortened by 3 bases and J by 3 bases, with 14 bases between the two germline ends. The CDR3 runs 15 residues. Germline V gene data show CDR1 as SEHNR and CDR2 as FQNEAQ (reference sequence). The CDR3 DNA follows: TGTGCCAGCAGCTTGGGGCTGTTCGTCGACTATGGCTACACCTTC. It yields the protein CASSLGLFVDYGYTF.

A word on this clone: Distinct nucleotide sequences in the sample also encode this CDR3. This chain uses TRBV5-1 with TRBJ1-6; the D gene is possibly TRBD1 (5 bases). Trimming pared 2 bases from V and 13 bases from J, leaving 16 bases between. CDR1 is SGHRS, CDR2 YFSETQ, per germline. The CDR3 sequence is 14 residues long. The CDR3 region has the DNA TGCGCCAGCAGCTTAGGAGGGGTAGAATCCCCCCTCCACTTT. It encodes CASSLGGVESPLHF.

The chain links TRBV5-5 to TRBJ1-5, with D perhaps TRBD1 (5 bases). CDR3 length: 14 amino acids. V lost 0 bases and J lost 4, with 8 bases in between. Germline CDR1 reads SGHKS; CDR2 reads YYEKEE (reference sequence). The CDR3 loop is CASSLAAGNQPQHF. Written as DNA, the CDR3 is TGTGCCAGCAGCTTGGCGGCAGGGAATCAGCCCCAGCATTTT.

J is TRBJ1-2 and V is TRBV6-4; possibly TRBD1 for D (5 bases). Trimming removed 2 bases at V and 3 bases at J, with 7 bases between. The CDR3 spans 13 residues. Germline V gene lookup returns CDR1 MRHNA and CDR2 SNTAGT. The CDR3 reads CASSDDSDYGYTF. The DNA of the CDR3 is TGTGCCAGCAGTGACGACAGCGACTATGGCTACACCTTC.

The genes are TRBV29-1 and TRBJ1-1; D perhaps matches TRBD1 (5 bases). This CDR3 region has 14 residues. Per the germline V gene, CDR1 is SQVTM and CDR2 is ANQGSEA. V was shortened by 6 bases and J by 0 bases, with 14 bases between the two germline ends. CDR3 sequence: CSVKNPGVNTEAFF. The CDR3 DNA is TGCAGCGTAAAAAACCCGGGGGTGAACACTGAAGCTTTCTTT.

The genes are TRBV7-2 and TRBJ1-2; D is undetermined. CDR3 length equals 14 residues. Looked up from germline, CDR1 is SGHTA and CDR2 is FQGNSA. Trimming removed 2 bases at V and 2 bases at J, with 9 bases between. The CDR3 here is CASSLSTTNYGYTF. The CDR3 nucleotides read TGTGCCAGCAGCTTAAGTACAACAAACTATGGCTACACCTTC.

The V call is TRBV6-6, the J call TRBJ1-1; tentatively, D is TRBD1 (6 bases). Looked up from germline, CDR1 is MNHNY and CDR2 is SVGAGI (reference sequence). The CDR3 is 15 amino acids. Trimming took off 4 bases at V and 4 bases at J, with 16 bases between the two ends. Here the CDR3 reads CASSSPHREGTEAFF. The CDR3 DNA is TGTGCCAGCAGTTCTCCCCACAGGGAGGGCACTGAAGCTTTCTTT.

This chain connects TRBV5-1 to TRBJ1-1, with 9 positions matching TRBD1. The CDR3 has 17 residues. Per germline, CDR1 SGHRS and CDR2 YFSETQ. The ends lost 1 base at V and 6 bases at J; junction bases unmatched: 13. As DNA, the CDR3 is TGCGCCAGCAGCTTGTCGGACAGGGGCGGGTTTAAGGCTGAAGCTTTCTTT. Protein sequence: CASSLSDRGGFKAEAFF.

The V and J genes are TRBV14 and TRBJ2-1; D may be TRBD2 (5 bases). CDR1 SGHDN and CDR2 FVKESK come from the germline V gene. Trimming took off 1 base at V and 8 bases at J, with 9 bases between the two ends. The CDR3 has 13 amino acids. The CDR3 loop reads CASSQGGVDEQFF. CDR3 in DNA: TGTGCCAGCAGCCAAGGGGGAGTAGATGAGCAGTTCTTC.

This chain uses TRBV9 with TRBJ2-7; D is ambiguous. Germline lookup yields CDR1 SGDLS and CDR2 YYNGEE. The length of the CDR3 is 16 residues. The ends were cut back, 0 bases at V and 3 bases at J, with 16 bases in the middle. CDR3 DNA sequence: TGTGCCAGCAGCGTAGGTCCAATAGATCTGAGCTACGAGCAGTACTTC. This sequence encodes CASSVGPIDLSYEQYF.

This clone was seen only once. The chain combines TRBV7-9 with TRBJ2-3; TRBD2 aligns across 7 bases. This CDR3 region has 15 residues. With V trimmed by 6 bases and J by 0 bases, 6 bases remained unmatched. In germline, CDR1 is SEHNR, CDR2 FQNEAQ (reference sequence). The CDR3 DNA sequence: TGTGCCAGCAGATATAGTAGCGGGAGCACAGATACGCAGTATTTT. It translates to CASRYSSGSTDTQYF.

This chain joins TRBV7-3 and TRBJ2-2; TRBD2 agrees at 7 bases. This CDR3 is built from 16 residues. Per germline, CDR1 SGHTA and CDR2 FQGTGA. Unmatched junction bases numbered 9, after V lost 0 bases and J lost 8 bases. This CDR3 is CASSLTASGVGGELFF. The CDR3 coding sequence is TGTGCCAGCAGCTTAACGGCCAGCGGGGTAGGGGGGGAGCTGTTTTTT.

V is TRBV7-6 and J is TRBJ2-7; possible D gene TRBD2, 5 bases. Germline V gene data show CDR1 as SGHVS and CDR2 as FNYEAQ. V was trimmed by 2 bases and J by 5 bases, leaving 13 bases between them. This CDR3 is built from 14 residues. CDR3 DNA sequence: TGTGCCAGCAGCTTAAGAGGGCCCGAGGACGAGCAGTACTTC. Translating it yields CASSLRGPEDEQYF.

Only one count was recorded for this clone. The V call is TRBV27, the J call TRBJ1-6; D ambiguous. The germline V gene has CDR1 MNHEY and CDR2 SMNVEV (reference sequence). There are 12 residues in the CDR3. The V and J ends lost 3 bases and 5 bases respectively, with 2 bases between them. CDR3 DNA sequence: TGTGCCAGCAGTTTTAATAATTCACCCCTCCACTTT. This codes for CASSFNNSPLHF.

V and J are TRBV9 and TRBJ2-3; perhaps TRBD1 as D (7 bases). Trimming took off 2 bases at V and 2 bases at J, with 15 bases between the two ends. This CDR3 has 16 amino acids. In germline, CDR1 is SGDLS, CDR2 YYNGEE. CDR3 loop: CASSVGGTANTDTQYF. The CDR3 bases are TGTGCCAGCAGCGTTGGCGGGACAGCTAACACAGATACGCAGTATTTT.

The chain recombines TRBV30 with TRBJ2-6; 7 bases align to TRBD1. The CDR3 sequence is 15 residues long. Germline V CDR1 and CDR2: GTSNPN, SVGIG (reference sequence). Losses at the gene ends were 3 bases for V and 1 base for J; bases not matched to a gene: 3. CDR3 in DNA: TGTGCCTGGAGAGGGGGCGTTTCTGGGGCCAACGTCCTGACTTTC. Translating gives CAWRGGVSGANVLTF.